Shown below are 29 T cell receptor beta chains from a single sample sequenced in a study of blood T cell repertoires in COVID-19. The data were produced by immunoSEQ multiplex PCR, yet TCRdb's version contains in-frame clones alone and is incomplete. This sample has fewer than 350,000 clones; 90% occur once, and the top ten carry 4.1%. The source material was PBMCs or T cells enriched from blood (not recorded which). Receptors were obtained from a woman in her twenties or thirties with acute COVID-19.

The chain combines TRBV7-3 with TRBJ2-3; 15 bases align to TRBD2. The V segment lost 5 bases and the J segment 6 bases; nucleotides outside the gene matches: 6. The CDR3 runs to 16 residues. The germline gives CDR1 SGHTA, CDR2 FQGTGA. The CDR3 region has the DNA TGTGCCAGCAGCCCCTCCGGGACTAGCGGGAGGGATACGCAGTATTTT. Translating it yields CASSPSGTSGRDTQYF.

V gene TRBV5-5 combines with J gene TRBJ2-7, with D perhaps TRBD2 (5 bases). With 1 base removed from V and 3 bases from J, the gap between germline ends came to 11 bases. Per germline, CDR1 SGHKS and CDR2 YYEKEE (reference sequence). The CDR3 has 14 amino acids. DNA of the CDR3: TGTGCCAGCAGCTTGTGGGGAGCCGACTACGAGCAGTACTTC. It yields the protein CASSLWGADYEQYF.

This clone showed up just once. The chain links TRBV6-5 to TRBJ1-4, with TRBD1 matching 11 bases. The length of the CDR3 is 13 residues. Germline V lookup: CDR1 MNHEY, CDR2 SVGAGI. V lost 5 bases to trimming and J lost 8 bases; unmatched junction nucleotides: 1. The CDR3 bases are TGTGCCAGCAGTAGGACAGGGGGCGAAAAACTGTTTTTT. This translates into CASSRTGGEKLFF.

This chain joins TRBV6-5 and TRBJ2-2; 10 nucleotides line up with TRBD2. The germline gives CDR1 MNHEY, CDR2 SVGAGI. Unmatched junction bases numbered 5, after V lost 0 bases and J lost 7 bases. CDR3 size: 16 residues. The DNA for the CDR3 is TGTGCCAGCAGTTACTCGGCTACTAGCGGGATCGGGGAGCTGTTTTTT. Its translation is CASSYSATSGIGELFF.

The chain employs TRBV6-2 or TRBV6-3 and TRBJ1-1, with 9 bases aligning to TRBD1. Germline V CDR1 and CDR2: MNHEY, SVGEGT. V gave up 5 bases and J gave up 8 bases; unmatched junction bases: 0. This CDR3 has 11 amino acids. CDR3 in amino acids: CASSGQGEAFF. In DNA, the CDR3 is TGTGCCAGCAGTGGACAGGGGGAAGCTTTCTTT.

This chain connects TRBV5-1 to TRBJ1-4, with 7 nucleotides matching TRBD1. J was trimmed by 4 bases and V by 6 bases; bases with no gene match: 12. This CDR3 contains 16 residues. CDR1 SGHRS and CDR2 YFSETQ come from the germline V gene. CDR3 in DNA: TGCGCCAGCAACTACGGGCCCGGGACAGATAATGAAAAACTGTTTTTT. Protein: CASNYGPGTDNEKLFF. Complete variable domain (other parts from reference TRBV5-1 and TRBJ1-4): KAGVTQTPRYLIKTRGQQVTLSCSPISGHRSVSWYQQTPGQGLQFLFEYFSETQRNKGNFPGRFSGRQFSNSRSEMNVSTLELGDSALYLCASNYGPGTDNEKLFFGSGTQLSVL.

The genes are TRBV7-9 and TRBJ1-4, with D maybe TRBD1 (6 bases). Germline CDR1 and CDR2: SEHNR and FQNEAQ (reference sequence). The CDR3 consists of 14 residues. The ends were cut back, 4 bases at V and 8 bases at J, with 14 bases in the middle. The CDR3 DNA follows: TGTGCCAGCAGCTCCGACAGGATTGGGGAAAAACTGTTTTTT. Protein sequence: CASSSDRIGEKLFF.

The chain couples TRBV18 to TRBJ1-1; D is unclear. Germline CDR1 is KGHSH and CDR2 is LQKENI. Trimming cost V 3 bases and J 1 base, with 9 bases left between them. The CDR3 covers 14 residues. CDR3 residues: CASSPKAENTEAFF. The CDR3 DNA reads as TGTGCCAGCTCACCGAAGGCGGAGAACACTGAAGCTTTCTTT.

The chain joins TRBV27 to TRBJ1-4, with 8 bases aligning to TRBD1. V was clipped by 4 bases and J by 7 bases; unmatched bases: 8. Germline assignment: CDR1 MNHEY and CDR2 SMNVEV (reference sequence). CDR3 length: 15 residues. The CDR3 DNA reads TGTGCCAGCAGTTCACAAGGGACAGGTATTGAAAAACTGTTTTTT. It is translated as CASSSQGTGIEKLFF.

CDR3 nucleotides: TGCGCCAGCAGCCAAAGGCTAGCGGGAGGGCCGGCCGGGGAGCTGTTTTTT. Residues: CASSQRLAGGPAGELFF. The J gene is TRBJ2-2, the V gene TRBV4-3, with 12 bases that match TRBD2. Germline values: CDR1 LGHNA, CDR2 YSLEER. There are 17 residues in the CDR3. Unmatched junction bases numbered 7, after V lost 2 bases and J lost 6 bases.

The V gene is TRBV27, the J gene TRBJ2-7; possible D gene TRBD2, 7 bases. This CDR3 comprises 14 residues. Looked up from germline, CDR1 is MNHEY and CDR2 is SMNVEV (reference sequence). The germline V and J ends were trimmed by 6 bases and 5 bases, with 17 bases remaining between them. The CDR3: CASSQVGGVHEQYF. The CDR3 DNA sequence: TGTGCCAGCAGCCAGGTAGGGGGGGTCCACGAGCAGTACTTC.

J is TRBJ2-1 and V is TRBV21-1; the table calls TRBD2, which could not be checked here. TRBV21-1 is termed a pseudogene. The CDR3 contains 16 residues. DNA of the CDR3: TGTGCCAGCAGCAATTCCGAGGAGGGCCCCTACAATGAGCAGTTCTTC. Translating gives CASSNSEEGPYNEQFF.

The chain couples TRBV7-6 to TRBJ2-7; D is possibly TRBD2 (5 bases). The germline V gene has CDR1 SGHVS and CDR2 FNYEAQ. Trimming removed 0 bases from V and 2 bases from J, with 11 bases in between. This CDR3 spans 15 amino acids. CDR3 DNA sequence: TGTGCCAGCAGCTTAGCTCACTCGGGAACCTACGAGCAGTACTTC. Translated, it gives CASSLAHSGTYEQYF.

This clone was seen only a few times. The genes are TRBV5-1 and TRBJ1-4, with no clear D. Germline values: CDR1 SGHRS, CDR2 YFSETQ. The CDR3 consists of 14 residues. V was shortened by 0 bases and J by 3 bases, with 6 bases between the two germline ends. In DNA, the CDR3 is TGCGCCAGCAGCTTGGAGCACCCTAATGAAAAACTGTTTTTT. Translation gives CASSLEHPNEKLFF.

DNA of the CDR3: TGTGCCAGCAGTTTGACAGGGAACGAGCAGTACTTC. Translating it yields CASSLTGNEQYF. This chain links TRBV28 with TRBJ2-7, with 7 bases that match TRBD1. This CDR3 region has 12 residues. The J segment lost 5 bases and the V segment lost 3 bases, leaving 1 base of the junction unmatched. Germline V CDR1 and CDR2: MDHEN, SYDVKM. Complete variable domain (other parts from reference TRBV28 and TRBJ2-7): DVKVTQSSRYLVKRTGEKVFLECVQDMDHENMFWYRQDPGLGLRLIYFSYDVKMKEKGDIPEGYSVSREKKERFSLILESASTNQTSMYLCASSLTGNEQYFGPGTRLTVT.

In DNA form, the CDR3 reads TGTGCCAGCAGTGATAGCGGGAGCTCCTACAATGAGCAGTTCTTC. Its translation: CASSDSGSSYNEQFF. This chain links TRBV2 with TRBJ2-1, with 9 bases that match TRBD2. The junction had 0 bases not matched to a gene; V was cut back by 3 bases and J by 0 bases. Germline V CDR1 and CDR2: SNHLY, FYNNEI. The CDR3 runs 15 residues.

The rearrangement uses TRBV5-4 and TRBJ1-4; 7 bases fit TRBD1. V lost 2 bases and J lost 11; bases outside the gene matches: 12. Germline assignment: CDR1 SGHNT and CDR2 YYREEE (reference sequence). This CDR3 has 15 amino acids. In nucleotides, the CDR3 is TGTGCCAGCAGCTTTTACGACAGGGAGAATCAGAAACTGTTTTTT. It yields the protein CASSFYDRENQKLFF. The whole variable domain, filled in from reference TRBV5-4 and TRBJ1-4, reads ETGVTQSPTHLIKTRGQQVTLRCSSQSGHNTVSWYQQALGQGPQFIFQYYREEENGRGNFPPRFSGLQFPNYSSELNVNALELDDSALYLCASSFYDRENQKLFFGSGTQLSVL.

This chain links TRBV2 with TRBJ1-5, with 8 nucleotides matching TRBD1. The V gene end was trimmed by 6 bases and the J gene end by 6 bases; junction bases not matched to a gene: 7. The CDR3 runs 14 residues. Per germline, CDR1 SNHLY and CDR2 FYNNEI. As DNA, the CDR3 is TGTGCCAGCAGGACGGACAGGGAGGGTCAGCCCCAGCATTTT. Amino acids: CASRTDREGQPQHF. Supplemented by reference TRBV2 and TRBJ1-5, the full variable domain reads EPEVTQTPSHQVTQMGQEVILRCVPISNHLYFYWYRQILGQKVEFLVSFYNNEISEKSEIFDDQFSVERPDGSNFTLKIRSTKLEDSAMYFCASRTDREGQPQHFGDGTRLSIL.

The chain couples TRBV7-2 to TRBJ1-4; D might be TRBD1 (6 bases). The CDR3 extends over 14 amino acids. The germline gives CDR1 SGHTA, CDR2 FQGNSA. V lost 3 bases and J lost 5, with 10 bases in between. Here the CDR3 reads CASSLDRNNEKLFF. CDR3 sequence (DNA): TGTGCCAGCAGCTTGGACAGAAACAATGAAAAACTGTTTTTT.

This clone was seen just once. The chain carries TRBV6-6 and TRBJ1-4; no clear D. Trimming stripped 4 bases from V and 7 bases from J, with 10 bases between. The length of the CDR3 is 13 residues. CDR1 and CDR2 (germline): MNHNY, SVGAGI (reference sequence). The CDR3 here is CASSLSGGEKLFF. The CDR3 nucleotides read TGTGCCAGCAGTTTGTCGGGAGGTGAAAAACTGTTTTTT.

Details on this clone: Other DNA sequences of this sample code for an identical CDR3. The genes are TRBV19 and TRBJ2-1; possibly TRBD2 for D (5 bases). Trimming removed 8 bases at V and 2 bases at J, with 10 bases between. Germline V CDR1 and CDR2: LNHDA, SQIVND (reference sequence). This CDR3 region has 13 residues. The CDR3 reads CASSRAAYNEQFF. In DNA, the CDR3 is TGTGCCAGTTCAAGAGCGGCCTACAATGAGCAGTTCTTC. Using reference TRBV19 and TRBJ2-1 for the parts outside the CDR3, the full variable domain is DGGITQSPKYLFRKEGQNVTLSCEQNLNHDAMYWYRQDPGQGLRLIYYSQIVNDFQKGDIAEGYSVSREKKESFPLTVTSAQKNPTAFYLCASSRAAYNEQFFGPGTRLTVL.

V is TRBV11-2 and J is TRBJ2-7; perhaps TRBD2 as D (5 bases). V lost 3 bases and J 7 bases, leaving 7 bases between the germline ends. Germline lookup yields CDR1 SGHAT and CDR2 FQNNGV. The CDR3 spans 11 residues. CDR3 amino acids: CASSLGREQYF. For the CDR3, the DNA is TGTGCCAGCAGCTTGGGGAGAGAGCAGTACTTC.

The chain employs TRBV27 and TRBJ1-2, with 11 bases matching TRBD1. In germline, CDR1 is MNHEY, CDR2 SMNVEV (reference sequence). CDR3 length: 14 residues. With 6 bases clipped from V and 7 bases from J, the junction kept 7 bases outside the gene matches. The CDR3 spells CASSPGQGALGYTF. As DNA, the CDR3 is TGTGCCAGCAGCCCTGGACAGGGGGCGCTTGGCTACACCTTC.

The chain links TRBV28 to TRBJ1-4; D possibly corresponds to TRBD1 (5 bases). This CDR3 is built from 14 residues. Looked up from germline, CDR1 is MDHEN and CDR2 is SYDVKM. Trimming took 2 bases from V and 8 from J, leaving 12 bases between them. The CDR3 bases are TGTGCCAGCAGTTTAACGGGGGTGAGAGAAAAACTGTTTTTT. Residues: CASSLTGVREKLFF.

The rearrangement links TRBV27 to TRBJ1-2, with TRBD1 identical over 11 bases. Trimming cost V 2 bases and J 6 bases; bases outside gene matches: 5. There are 15 residues in the CDR3. CDR1 is MNHEY and CDR2 is SMNVEV in the germline V gene (reference sequence). The CDR3 sequence: CASSLLGQGGNGYTF. The CDR3, as DNA: TGTGCCAGCAGTTTACTGGGACAGGGGGGGAATGGCTACACCTTC.

This sequence joins TRBV30 and TRBJ2-1, with D maybe TRBD2 (5 bases). V lost 4 bases and J 9 bases, leaving 10 bases between the germline ends. Germline-derived CDR1 and CDR2 are GTSNPN and SVGIG (reference sequence). CDR3 size: 11 residues. CDR3 residues: CAWTGSAEQFF. CDR3 nucleotide sequence: TGTGCCTGGACGGGGTCCGCTGAGCAGTTCTTC.

The chain joins TRBV18 to TRBJ2-7; possible D gene TRBD2, 5 bases. The CDR3 runs to 13 residues. Per germline, CDR1 KGHSH and CDR2 LQKENI. V lost 2 bases and J lost 2, with 7 bases in between. CDR3 sequence (DNA): TGTGCCAGCTCACCAGCAGCGGCCTACGAGCAGTACTTC. It specifies CASSPAAAYEQYF.

This chain joins TRBV12-3 or TRBV12-4 and TRBJ1-5; D possibly corresponds to TRBD1 (6 bases). The V end lost 6 bases, the J end lost 13 bases, and 16 bases lay between the germline ends. CDR3 size: 12 residues. The CDR3 nucleotides are TGTGCCAGCAGCTCAAGACAGGCGAGTCAGCATTTT. Its protein is CASSSRQASQHF.

This clone was detected only once. The genes are TRBV27 and TRBJ2-7; possible D gene TRBD2, 5 bases. CDR3 length equals 12 residues. Germline CDR1 MNHEY, CDR2 SMNVEV (reference sequence). V was pared by 3 bases and J by 6 bases, with 9 bases between. The CDR3: CASSFNRGEQYF. The CDR3 coding sequence is TGTGCCAGCAGTTTCAACCGGGGCGAGCAGTACTTC.